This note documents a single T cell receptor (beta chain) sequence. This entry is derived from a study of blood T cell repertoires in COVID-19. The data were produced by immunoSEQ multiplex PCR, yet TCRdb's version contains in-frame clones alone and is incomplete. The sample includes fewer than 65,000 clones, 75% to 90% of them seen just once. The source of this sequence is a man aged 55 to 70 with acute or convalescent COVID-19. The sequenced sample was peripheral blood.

The CDR3 protein is CASSLDNSGANVLTF. The CDR3 bases are TGTGCCAGCAGCTTAGACAACTCTGGGGCCAACGTCCTGACTTTC. This chain links TRBV11-3 with TRBJ2-6; D not resolved. CDR1 and CDR2 from the germline V gene are SGHNT and YENEEA. The CDR3 contains 15 residues. The V end lost 0 bases, the J end lost 0 bases, and 3 bases lay between the germline ends. The full variable domain, completed using reference TRBV11-3 and TRBJ2-6, is EAGVVQSPRYKIIEKKQPVAFWCNPISGHNTLYWYLQNLGQGPELLIRYENEEAVDDSQLPKDRFSAERLKGVDSTLKIQPAELGDSAVYLCASSLDNSGANVLTFGAGSRLTVL.